This is a list of T cell receptor beta chains from one sample in a study of T cells in Graves' hyperthyroidism and ophthalmopathy. From the multiplex PCR reads, TCRdb called clonotypes with MiXCR, one entry per CDR3 protein. The sample lists 470,000 or so distinct CDR3 sequences, less than 25% occurring once. The sequenced material came from blood. The receptors here all came from a man aged 18 to 35 with Graves' hyperthyroidism. The CDR3 runs from the conserved cysteine through the conserved F or W. Each record gives: V gene, clone size, D gene, J gene, CDR3 DNA, CDR3 protein. D genes are given only for firm matches. Not every row has a clone size; where given, it reads once, few, many or a size class.

v_call: TRBV28; clone_size: many; d_call: -; j_call: TRBJ2-7; cdr3_nt: TGTGCCAGCAGTGCCTCAACGCCCCGCTACGAGCAGTACTTC; cdr3_aa: CASSASTPRYEQYF
v_call: TRBV15; clone_size: many; d_call: -; j_call: TRBJ1-1; cdr3_nt: TGTGCCACCAGCGTAAGCGCCACTGAAGCTTTCTTT; cdr3_aa: CATSVSATEAFF
v_call: TRBV19; clone_size: -; d_call: TRBD1; j_call: TRBJ2-1; cdr3_nt: TGTGCCAGTAGTATAAAGCTTCGGGACAGGGGCCATGAGCAGTTCTTC; cdr3_aa: CASSIKLRDRGHEQFF
v_call: TRBV9; clone_size: many; d_call: -; j_call: TRBJ1-5; cdr3_nt: TGTGCCAGCAGCGTCAGGCACAGCAATCAGCCCCAGCATTTT; cdr3_aa: CASSVRHSNQPQHF
v_call: TRBV14; clone_size: many; d_call: -; j_call: TRBJ2-5; cdr3_nt: TGTGCCAGCAGCCACATTCTCCAGGAGACCCAGTACTTC; cdr3_aa: CASSHILQETQYF
v_call: TRBV7-8; clone_size: many; d_call: TRBD2; j_call: TRBJ2-5; cdr3_nt: TGTGCCAGCAGCTTAGAGAGCCTAGCGGGGGGAGAGACCCAGTACTTC; cdr3_aa: CASSLESLAGGETQYF
v_call: TRBV6-1; clone_size: -; d_call: TRBD2; j_call: TRBJ2-7; cdr3_nt: TGTGCCAGCAGTGGGGGACTACGGATCTACGAGCAGTACTTC; cdr3_aa: CASSGGLRIYEQYF
v_call: TRBV6-1; clone_size: -; d_call: TRBD1; j_call: TRBJ1-6; cdr3_nt: TGTGCCAGCGTGAGGACAGGGGAATATTCACCCCTCCACTTT; cdr3_aa: CASVRTGEYSPLHF
v_call: TRBV20-1; clone_size: -; d_call: TRBD1; j_call: TRBJ2-5; cdr3_nt: TGCAGTGCTAGAGATCCAGGGGGCGCGGGGACCCAGTACTTC; cdr3_aa: CSARDPGGAGTQYF
v_call: TRBV7-3; clone_size: -; d_call: -; j_call: TRBJ2-5; cdr3_nt: TGTGCCAGCAGCCCCCGTAGAGGAGAGACCCAGTACTTC; cdr3_aa: CASSPRRGETQYF
v_call: TRBV5-4; clone_size: few; d_call: -; j_call: TRBJ1-2; cdr3_nt: TGTGCCAGCACCCATGGGACAAACTATGGCTACACCTTC; cdr3_aa: CASTHGTNYGYTF
v_call: TRBV27; clone_size: few; d_call: -; j_call: TRBJ2-2; cdr3_nt: TGTGCCAGCAGTTTAAAAATGCCCGGGGAGCTGTTTTTT; cdr3_aa: CASSLKMPGELFF
v_call: TRBV2; clone_size: many; d_call: -; j_call: TRBJ2-5; cdr3_nt: TGTGCCAGCAGTGAGAGGCCTTGGGAGACCCAGTACTTC; cdr3_aa: CASSERPWETQYF
v_call: TRBV2; clone_size: -; d_call: -; j_call: TRBJ1-5; cdr3_nt: TGTGCCAGCAGTAATACAGGGTCTGCTCAGCCCCAGCATTTT; cdr3_aa: CASSNTGSAQPQHF
v_call: TRBV6-1; clone_size: -; d_call: TRBD2; j_call: TRBJ2-7; cdr3_nt: TGTGCCAGCAGTGAACTAGCGGGAGCATACGAGCAGTACTTC; cdr3_aa: CASSELAGAYEQYF
v_call: TRBV11-2; clone_size: many; d_call: TRBD2; j_call: TRBJ2-5; cdr3_nt: TGTGCCAGCAGCGGTAGCGGGTCCCAAGAGACCCAGTACTTC; cdr3_aa: CASSGSGSQETQYF
v_call: TRBV11-1; clone_size: few; d_call: -; j_call: TRBJ2-2; cdr3_nt: TGTGCCAGCAGCTTAGTGCCACAGGGAAAAACCGGGGAGCTGTTTTTT; cdr3_aa: CASSLVPQGKTGELFF
v_call: TRBV14; clone_size: many; d_call: -; j_call: TRBJ1-1; cdr3_nt: TGTGCCAGCAGCCAAGTCTCCTTAATGAACACTGAAGCTTTCTTT; cdr3_aa: CASSQVSLMNTEAFF
v_call: TRBV19; clone_size: many; d_call: -; j_call: TRBJ1-5; cdr3_nt: TGTGCCAGCAGTATCAGGGGAAGCAATCAGCCCCAGCATTTT; cdr3_aa: CASSIRGSNQPQHF
v_call: TRBV7-2; clone_size: many; d_call: -; j_call: TRBJ2-4; cdr3_nt: TGTGCCAGCAGCCCCCGCGGTGGCGTAGCCAAAAACATTCAGTACTTC; cdr3_aa: CASSPRGGVAKNIQYF
v_call: TRBV6-5; clone_size: -; d_call: -; j_call: TRBJ1-2; cdr3_nt: TGTGCCAGCAGTACGGTGGGGGCCGGCTACACCTTC; cdr3_aa: CASSTVGAGYTF
v_call: TRBV25-1; clone_size: -; d_call: -; j_call: TRBJ2-4; cdr3_nt: TGTGCCAGCAGTGAATCTAGTCAGATACTAGCCAAAAACATTCAGTACTTC; cdr3_aa: CASSESSQILAKNIQYF
v_call: TRBV7-7; clone_size: many; d_call: -; j_call: TRBJ2-5; cdr3_nt: TGTGCTAGCAGCCCCCGGGGCATCAAGACCCAGTACTTC; cdr3_aa: CASSPRGIKTQYF
v_call: TRBV4-1; clone_size: few; d_call: -; j_call: TRBJ1-1; cdr3_nt: TGCGCCAGCAGCCAACTTCTTTCGGAAGGCTATGGGGCTTTCTTT; cdr3_aa: CASSQLLSEGYGAFF
v_call: TRBV4-1; clone_size: many; d_call: -; j_call: TRBJ1-5; cdr3_nt: TGCGCCAGCAGCCCCAGGGCGACAGGACAGCCCCAGCATTTT; cdr3_aa: CASSPRATGQPQHF
v_call: TRBV9; clone_size: many; d_call: TRBD2; j_call: TRBJ2-2; cdr3_nt: TGTGCCAGCAGCGCGAGCGGGGGGGCCCGAACCGGGGAGCTGTTTTTT; cdr3_aa: CASSASGGARTGELFF
v_call: TRBV28; clone_size: many; d_call: TRBD1; j_call: TRBJ1-3; cdr3_nt: TGTGCCAGCAGTCTTCATCTCGGACAGGGAGGAAACACCATATATTTT; cdr3_aa: CASSLHLGQGGNTIYF
v_call: TRBV3-1; clone_size: many; d_call: -; j_call: TRBJ1-1; cdr3_nt: TGTGCCATACTGATAGTAGGACTAATACGGAACACTGAAGCTTTCTTT; cdr3_aa: CAILIVGLIRNTEAFF
v_call: TRBV2; clone_size: many; d_call: -; j_call: TRBJ2-5; cdr3_nt: TGTGCCAGCAGTGCAGGGCGACAAGAGACCCAGTACTTC; cdr3_aa: CASSAGRQETQYF
v_call: TRBV15; clone_size: many; d_call: TRBD2; j_call: TRBJ2-5; cdr3_nt: TGTGCCACCAGCAGTGGGGCGGGCGGGGGGCCGGGAGAGACCCAGTACTTC; cdr3_aa: CATSSGAGGGPGETQYF
v_call: TRBV11-2; clone_size: few; d_call: -; j_call: TRBJ2-5; cdr3_nt: TGTGCCAGCACCCAAGGGGGGGGGGCAGAGACCCAGTACTTC; cdr3_aa: CASTQGGGAETQYF
v_call: TRBV20-1; clone_size: -; d_call: -; j_call: TRBJ2-5; cdr3_nt: TGCAGTGCTAGAGATATTGACAGAGGGGAGACCCAGTACTTC; cdr3_aa: CSARDIDRGETQYF